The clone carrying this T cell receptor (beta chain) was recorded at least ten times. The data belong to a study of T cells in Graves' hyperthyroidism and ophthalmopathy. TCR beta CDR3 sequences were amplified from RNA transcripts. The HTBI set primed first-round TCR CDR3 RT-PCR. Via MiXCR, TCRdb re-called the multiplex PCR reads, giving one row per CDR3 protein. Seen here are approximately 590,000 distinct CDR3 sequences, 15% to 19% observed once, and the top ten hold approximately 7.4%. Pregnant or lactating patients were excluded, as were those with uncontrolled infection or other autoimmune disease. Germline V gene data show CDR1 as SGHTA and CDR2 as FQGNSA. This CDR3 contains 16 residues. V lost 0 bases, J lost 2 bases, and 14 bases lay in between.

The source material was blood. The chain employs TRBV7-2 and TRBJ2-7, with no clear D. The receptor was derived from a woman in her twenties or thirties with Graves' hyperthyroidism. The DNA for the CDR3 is TGTGCCAGCAGCTTAGCGTTCTACGGGCAAACCTACGAGCAGTACTTC. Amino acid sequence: CASSLAFYGQTYEQYF.